The sequence of this TCR beta chain was determined in a study of T cell repertoires in cytomegalovirus infection. About the study: Public TCR beta signatures provided an indication of both CMV infection and a matching HLA type.

Germline assignment: CDR1 SGHVS and CDR2 FQNEAQ. V lost 2 bases, J lost 0 bases, and 4 bases lay in between. The CDR3 runs to 14 residues. TCRdb passed the reads through MiXCR, listing each CDR3 protein once. The repertoire holds approximately 770,000 distinct CDR3 sequences, with roughly 28% as singletons. This clonotype showed up just a few times. Its specificity is not known. The chain carries TRBV7-8 and TRBJ1-4; no clear D gene. The sequence was collected from a human donor in good health (CMV status not recorded). Some clones in this sample may be carry-over from other donors' samples. The specimen was cultured CD8+ T cells from PBMCs, collected from culture after CMV antigen stimulation. The CDR3: CASSLWPTNEKLFF. DNA of the CDR3: TGTGCCAGCAGCTTATGGCCAACTAATGAAAAACTGTTTTTT.